Below, one T cell receptor beta chain is given with its context. The record originates from a study of blood T cell repertoires in COVID-19. Sequencing used immunoSEQ multiplex PCR; TCRdb keeps in-frame clones, though not all of them. The table has a few hundred thousand clones, 80% to 90% seen once; the top ten hold approximately 2%. Between the trimmed V and J ends, which lost 4 bases and 7 bases, there was a span of 19 bases. CDR3 size: 15 residues. Germline CDR1 reads SGHDN; CDR2 reads FVKESK. The sequenced sample consisted of peripheral blood. The clonotype originates from a man aged 25 to 40 with active or convalescent COVID-19. J is TRBJ1-1 and V is TRBV14; possibly TRBD1 for D (5 bases). The CDR3: CASSLLDIPGIEAFF. The CDR3 nucleotides are TGTGCCAGCAGCCTATTGGACATTCCAGGCATTGAAGCTTTCTTT. Supplemented by reference TRBV14 and TRBJ1-1, the full variable domain reads EAGVTQFPSHSVIEKGQTVTLRCDPISGHDNLYWYRRVMGKEIKFLLHFVKESKQDESGMPNNRFLAERTGGTYSTLKVQPAELEDSGVYFCASSLLDIPGIEAFFGQGTRLTVV.